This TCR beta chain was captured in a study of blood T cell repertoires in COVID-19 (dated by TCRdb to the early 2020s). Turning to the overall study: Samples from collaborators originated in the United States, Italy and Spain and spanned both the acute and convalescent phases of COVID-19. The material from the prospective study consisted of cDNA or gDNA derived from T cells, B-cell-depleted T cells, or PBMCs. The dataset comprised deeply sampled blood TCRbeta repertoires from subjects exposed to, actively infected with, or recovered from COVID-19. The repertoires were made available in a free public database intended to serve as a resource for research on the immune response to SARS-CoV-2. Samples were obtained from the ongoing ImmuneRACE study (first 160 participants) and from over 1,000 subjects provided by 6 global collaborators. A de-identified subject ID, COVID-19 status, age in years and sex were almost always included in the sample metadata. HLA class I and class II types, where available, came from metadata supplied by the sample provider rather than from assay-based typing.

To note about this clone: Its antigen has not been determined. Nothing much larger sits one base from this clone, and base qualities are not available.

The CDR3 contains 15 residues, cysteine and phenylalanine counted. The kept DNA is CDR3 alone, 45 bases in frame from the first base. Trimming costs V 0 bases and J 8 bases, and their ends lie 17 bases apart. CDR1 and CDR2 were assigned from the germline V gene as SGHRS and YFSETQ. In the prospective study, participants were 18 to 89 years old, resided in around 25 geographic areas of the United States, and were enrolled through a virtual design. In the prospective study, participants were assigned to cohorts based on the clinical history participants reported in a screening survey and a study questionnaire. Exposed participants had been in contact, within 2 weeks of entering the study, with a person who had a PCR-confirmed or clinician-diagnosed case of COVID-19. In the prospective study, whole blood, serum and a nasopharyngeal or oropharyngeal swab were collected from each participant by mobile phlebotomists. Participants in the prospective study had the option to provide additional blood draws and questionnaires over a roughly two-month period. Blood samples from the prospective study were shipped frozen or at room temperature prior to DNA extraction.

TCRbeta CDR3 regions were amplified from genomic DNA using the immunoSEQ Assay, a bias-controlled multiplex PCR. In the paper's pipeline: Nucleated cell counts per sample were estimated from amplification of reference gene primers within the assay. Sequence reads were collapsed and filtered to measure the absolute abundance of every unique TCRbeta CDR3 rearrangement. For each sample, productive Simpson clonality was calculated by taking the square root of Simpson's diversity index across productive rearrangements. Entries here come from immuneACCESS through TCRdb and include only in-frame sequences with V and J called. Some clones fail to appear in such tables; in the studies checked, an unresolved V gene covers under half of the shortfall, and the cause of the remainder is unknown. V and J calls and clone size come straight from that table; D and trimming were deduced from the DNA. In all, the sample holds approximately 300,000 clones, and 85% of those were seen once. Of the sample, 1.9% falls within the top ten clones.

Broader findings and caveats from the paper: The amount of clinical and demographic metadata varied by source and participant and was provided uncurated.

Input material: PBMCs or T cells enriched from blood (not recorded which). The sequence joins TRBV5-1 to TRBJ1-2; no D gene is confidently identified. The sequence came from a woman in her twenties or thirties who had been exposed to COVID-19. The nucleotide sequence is TGCGCCAGCAGCTTGGACGCCACGATTGTAGTGGGCTACACCTTC. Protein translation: CASSLDATIVVGYTF.